The next 28 T cell receptor beta chains were all read from a single sample in a study of blood T cell repertoires in COVID-19. The assay was immunoSEQ multiplex PCR, and TCRdb's table has in-frame clones only and misses some. The sample records 120,000 or so clones, 84% being singletons. The sample taken for sequencing was PBMCs or T cells enriched from blood (not recorded which). These receptors all stem from a woman aged 25 to 39 who had recovered from COVID-19.

This chain joins TRBV27 and TRBJ2-1, with a possible D match to TRBD2 (6 bases). CDR3 size: 14 residues. Trimming stripped 2 bases from V and 7 bases from J, with 12 bases between. The germline V gene has CDR1 MNHEY and CDR2 SMNVEV (reference sequence). CDR3 amino acids: CASSLGGKGNEQFF. CDR3 sequence (DNA): TGTGCCAGCAGTTTAGGCGGGAAAGGAAATGAGCAGTTCTTC.

The chain couples TRBV11-3 to TRBJ1-6; D gene unclear. Between the trimmed V and J ends, which lost 5 bases and 5 bases, there was a span of 10 bases. Germline CDR1 is SGHNT and CDR2 is YENEEA. The CDR3 contains 14 residues. CDR3 region: CASSLALHNSPLHF. The CDR3, as DNA: TGTGCCAGCAGCCTAGCTCTTCATAATTCACCCCTCCACTTT. Filled out from reference TRBV11-3 and TRBJ1-6, the complete variable domain reads EAGVVQSPRYKIIEKKQPVAFWCNPISGHNTLYWYLQNLGQGPELLIRYENEEAVDDSQLPKDRFSAERLKGVDSTLKIQPAELGDSAVYLCASSLALHNSPLHFGNGTRLTVT.

CDR3 residues: CASSLRDYSPLHF. CDR3 nucleotide sequence: TGTGCCAGCAGTCTCAGGGATTATTCACCCCTCCACTTT. The rearrangement links TRBV27 to TRBJ1-6; perhaps TRBD1 as D (5 bases). The CDR3 sequence is 13 residues long. In germline, CDR1 is MNHEY, CDR2 SMNVEV (reference sequence). With 5 bases removed from V and 8 bases from J, the gap between germline ends came to 10 bases.

The J gene is TRBJ2-7, the V gene TRBV11-3; no definite D call. V gave up 1 base and J gave up 2 bases, with 6 bases separating them. Germline V gene sequence: CDR1 SGHNT, CDR2 YENEEA. The CDR3 has 13 residues. The CDR3 here is CASSLGQTYEQYF. CDR3 nucleotides: TGTGCCAGCAGCTTAGGCCAGACCTACGAGCAGTACTTC.

This chain uses TRBV7-9 with TRBJ1-1, with D maybe TRBD1 (6 bases). V lost 2 bases and J 8 bases, leaving 18 bases between the germline ends. CDR1 is SEHNR and CDR2 is FQNEAQ in the germline V gene (reference sequence). The CDR3 covers 15 residues. CDR3 sequence (DNA): TGTGCCAGCAGCTTAATGAGCTCAGGGGTGGGGGAAGCTTTCTTT. Translated: CASSLMSSGVGEAFF. Complete variable domain (other parts from reference TRBV7-9 and TRBJ1-1): DTGVSQNPRHKITKRGQNVTFRCDPISEHNRLYWYRQTLGQGPEFLTYFQNEAQLEKSRLLSDRFSAERPKGSFSTLEIQRTEQGDSAMYLCASSLMSSGVGEAFFGQGTRLTVV.

This clone was seen just once. V is TRBV29-1 and J is TRBJ2-3; 14 positions agree with TRBD2. Trimming cost V 5 bases and J 2 bases; bases outside gene matches: 6. Germline V gene sequence: CDR1 SQVTM, CDR2 ANQGSEA. CDR3 length: 16 residues. DNA for the CDR3: TGCAGCGTTTATGGACTAGCGGGAGGTACCACAGATACGCAGTATTTT. It codes for CSVYGLAGGTTDTQYF.

The chain has TRBV18 and TRBJ2-1, with D maybe TRBD2 (6 bases). The length of the CDR3 is 15 residues. The germline gives CDR1 KGHSH, CDR2 LQKENI. The V end lost 2 bases, the J end lost 0 bases, and 8 bases lay between the germline ends. CDR3 sequence: CASSPAGISYNEQFF. CDR3 DNA sequence: TGTGCCAGCTCACCAGCGGGGATCTCCTACAATGAGCAGTTCTTC.

Only one count was recorded for this clone. The chain recombines TRBV7-2 with TRBJ2-7; 9 bases fit TRBD2. The length of the CDR3 is 15 residues. Per the germline V gene, CDR1 is SGHTA and CDR2 is FQGNSA. V lost 5 bases to trimming and J lost 0 bases; unmatched junction nucleotides: 5. CDR3 loop: CASSLTSGYSYEQYF. In DNA form, the CDR3 reads TGTGCCAGCAGCCTGACTAGCGGTTACTCCTACGAGCAGTACTTC.

The V gene is TRBV28, the J gene TRBJ1-4; tentative D call: TRBD1 (6 bases). The germline gives CDR1 MDHEN, CDR2 SYDVKM. The germline V and J ends were trimmed by 7 bases and 8 bases, with 20 bases remaining between them. CDR3 length: 15 amino acids. As DNA, the CDR3 is TGTGCCAGCATCCCTGGGGGGGGCCGGATCGAAAAACTGTTTTTT. It specifies CASIPGGGRIEKLFF.

The chain joins TRBV28 to TRBJ1-2; 7 positions agree with TRBD1. V lost 6 bases and J lost 7; bases outside the gene matches: 11. Germline lookup yields CDR1 MDHEN and CDR2 SYDVKM. The CDR3 extends over 14 amino acids. The CDR3 DNA reads TGTGCCAGCAGGCCGACAGGGACCTCTGTTGGCTACACCTTC. Translating it yields CASRPTGTSVGYTF.

The V call is TRBV4-3, the J call TRBJ1-2, with D possibly matching TRBD1 (5 bases). The CDR3 runs to 15 residues. Germline values: CDR1 LGHNA, CDR2 YSLEER. V lost 0 bases and J 5 bases, leaving 13 bases between the germline ends. CDR3: CASSQDIGGWYGYTF. CDR3 bases: TGCGCCAGCAGCCAAGATATCGGGGGGTGGTATGGCTACACCTTC.

This clone came up once. The chain joins TRBV7-2 to TRBJ1-2; D might be TRBD1 (5 bases). Trimming shortened V by 1 base and J by 6 bases, and 9 bases separated the two germline ends. The CDR3 runs 13 residues. The germline CDR1 and CDR2 sequences are SGHTA and FQGNSA. The CDR3 spells CASSLVRVDGYTF. CDR3 bases: TGTGCCAGCAGCTTAGTCAGGGTGGATGGCTACACCTTC. Filled out from reference TRBV7-2 and TRBJ1-2, the complete variable domain reads GAGVSQSPSNKVTEKGKDVELRCDPISGHTALYWYRQSLGQGLEFLIYFQGNSAPDKSGLPSDRFSAERTGGSVSTLTIQRTQQEDSAVYLCASSLVRVDGYTFGSGTRLTVV.

The rearrangement joins TRBV5-3 to TRBJ1-2; 9 positions match TRBD1. TRBV5-3 counts as an open reading frame of uncertain function. CDR3 length: 14 residues. V lost 1 base, J lost 7 bases, and 5 bases stayed unmatched. The CDR3 DNA reads TGTGCCAGAAGCTTGACCGGGACAGGGAGTGGCTACACCTTC. Translating gives CARSLTGTGSGYTF.

The chain uses TRBV30 and TRBJ2-3, with TRBD2 as a possible D gene (5 bases). Germline V gene lookup returns CDR1 GTSNPN and CDR2 SVGIG (reference sequence). V shed 0 bases and J shed 2 bases, with 18 bases lying between them. The CDR3 totals 17 residues. The CDR3 here is CAWSVLRVFPSTDTQYF. CDR3 sequence (DNA): TGTGCCTGGAGTGTACTGAGGGTTTTCCCGTCCACAGATACGCAGTATTTT.

This rearrangement joins TRBV6-5 to TRBJ1-2; 9 nucleotides match TRBD1. The V segment lost 8 bases and the J segment 5 bases; nucleotides outside the gene matches: 9. CDR1 MNHEY and CDR2 SVGAGI come from the germline V gene. CDR3 length: 14 residues. The CDR3 is CASETGTGLYGYTF. In DNA, the CDR3 is TGTGCCAGCGAAACAGGGACAGGGCTATATGGCTACACCTTC.

The gene calls are TRBV5-1 and TRBJ2-1; TRBD2 matches 9 bases. The V gene end was trimmed by 4 bases and the J gene end by 7 bases; junction bases not matched to a gene: 9. The germline V gene encodes CDR1 SGHRS and CDR2 YFSETQ. The CDR3 is 15 amino acids. CDR3 in amino acids: CASSPVSGSWNEQFF. In DNA form, the CDR3 reads TGCGCCAGCAGCCCCGTTAGCGGGAGTTGGAATGAGCAGTTCTTC.

This rearrangement joins TRBV14 to TRBJ1-1, with TRBD1 matching over 7 bases. Germline CDR1 is SGHDN and CDR2 is FVKESK. This CDR3 spans 19 amino acids. Trimming removed 3 bases from V and 0 bases from J; junction bases left unmatched: 16. In DNA form, the CDR3 reads TGTGCCAGCAGCCAGGTGACAGGGATTGCCTGGGGTATGAACACTGAAGCTTTCTTT. Translating it yields CASSQVTGIAWGMNTEAFF.

The chain uses TRBV28 and TRBJ1-3; 12 positions match TRBD1. V lost 6 bases and J lost 4; bases outside the gene matches: 4. Germline V CDR1 and CDR2: MDHEN, SYDVKM. This CDR3 is built from 15 residues. CDR3 nucleotide sequence: TGTGCCAGCAGGGGACAGGGGGCGAGGGGAAACACCATATATTTT. This encodes CASRGQGARGNTIYF.

This clone came up once. V usage is TRBV29-1 and J usage is TRBJ2-7; 10 nucleotides match TRBD2. V dropped 1 base and J dropped 2; count of bases not matched to a gene: 14. Germline CDR1 reads SQVTM; CDR2 reads ANQGSEA. The CDR3 is made up of 18 amino acids. The CDR3 DNA is TGCAGCGTTGAAGGATCTAGCGGGAGAGAAAGGAACGCCTACGAGCAGTACTTC. It is translated as CSVEGSSGRERNAYEQYF.

This chain joins TRBV4-1 and TRBJ1-2, with TRBD1 identical over 9 bases. The germline CDR1 and CDR2 sequences are MGHRA and YSYEKL. The CDR3 consists of 16 residues. With V trimmed by 2 bases and J by 4 bases, 8 bases remained unmatched. The CDR3 nucleotides are TGCGCCAGCAGCCAACAAACCGGGACAGGGATCTATGGCTACACCTTC. This translates into CASSQQTGTGIYGYTF.

This chain uses TRBV19 with TRBJ1-1, with D possibly matching TRBD1 (5 bases). The CDR3 spans 13 residues. V lost 3 bases to trimming and J lost 4 bases, with 9 bases between them. Germline V gene lookup returns CDR1 LNHDA and CDR2 SQIVND (reference sequence). CDR3 sequence reads: CASSIIRGTEAFF. Written as DNA, the CDR3 is TGTGCCAGTAGTATTATTAGGGGCACTGAAGCTTTCTTT.

The chain employs TRBV4-1 and TRBJ2-3, with TRBD2 as a possible D gene (6 bases). Germline values: CDR1 MGHRA, CDR2 YSYEKL. V was trimmed by 6 bases and J by 2 bases, leaving 12 bases between them. The CDR3 has 14 residues. The CDR3 spells CASSNSGSTDTQYF. CDR3 in DNA: TGCGCCAGCAGTAATAGCGGATCCACAGATACGCAGTATTTT.

The chain recombines TRBV6-5 with TRBJ1-6; D unclear. V was cut by 2 bases and J by 3 bases, with 8 bases left in between. Germline V gives CDR1 MNHEY, CDR2 SVGAGI. The CDR3 runs 15 residues. CDR3 region: CASSYNTVYNSPLHF. As DNA, the CDR3 is TGTGCCAGCAGTTACAACACAGTCTATAATTCACCCCTCCACTTT.

The rearrangement links TRBV5-6 to TRBJ1-3; possible D gene TRBD1, 6 bases. V lost 7 bases to trimming and J lost 0 bases, with 17 bases between them. The CDR3 has 16 amino acids. The germline V gene encodes CDR1 SGHDT and CDR2 YYEEEE. In nucleotides, the CDR3 is TGTGCCAGCTATGTTCGCAGGGGTCTCTCTGGAAACACCATATATTTT. Protein product: CASYVRRGLSGNTIYF. The full variable domain, rest sourced from reference TRBV5-6 and TRBJ1-3, is DAGVTQSPTHLIKTRGQQVTLRCSPKSGHDTVSWYQQALGQGPQFIFQYYEEEERQRGNFPDRFSGHQFPNYSSELNVNALLLGDSALYLCASYVRRGLSGNTIYFGEGSWLTVV.

The chain combines TRBV20-1 with TRBJ2-1; a weak D match, TRBD1 (6 bases). CDR3 length equals 11 residues. Trimming removed 6 bases from V and 10 bases from J, with 13 bases in between. The V gene's germline CDR1 is DFQATT and CDR2 SNEGSKA (reference sequence). The chain's CDR3 is CSAGPQGEQFF. The CDR3 nucleotides are TGCAGTGCAGGGCCGCAGGGGGAGCAGTTCTTC.

This clone appeared a few times. The J gene is TRBJ2-7, the V gene TRBV3-1 (or the pseudogene TRBV3-2); D is unclear. The germline V gene has CDR1 LGHDT and CDR2 YNNKEL (reference sequence). V shed 3 bases and J shed 7 bases, with 10 bases lying between them. The CDR3 consists of 12 residues. This CDR3 reads CASSQPSREQYF. CDR3 sequence (DNA): TGTGCCAGCAGCCAGCCCTCTCGGGAGCAGTACTTC.

This sequence joins TRBV19 and TRBJ1-2; 10 nucleotides match TRBD1. Germline V CDR1 and CDR2: LNHDA, SQIVND (reference sequence). V was pared by 7 bases and J by 2 bases, with 7 bases of the junction left unmatched. This CDR3 spans 15 amino acids. CDR3 sequence (DNA): TGTGCCAGTATGACCCGGACAGGGGGGAACTATGGCTACACCTTC. It translates to CASMTRTGGNYGYTF. Full variable domain (remainder filled in from reference TRBV19 and TRBJ1-2): DGGITQSPKYLFRKEGQNVTLSCEQNLNHDAMYWYRQDPGQGLRLIYYSQIVNDFQKGDIAEGYSVSREKKESFPLTVTSAQKNPTAFYLCASMTRTGGNYGYTFGSGTRLTVV.

This chain joins TRBV7-9 and TRBJ2-2; the match to TRBD1 covers 10 bases. The V gene end was trimmed by 8 bases and the J gene end by 7 bases; junction bases not matched to a gene: 10. Germline CDR1 SEHNR, CDR2 FQNEAQ (reference sequence). This CDR3 has 15 amino acids. In DNA, the CDR3 is TGTGCCAGCCCCCGGGACAGGGGTCGGATCGGGGAGCTGTTTTTT. It codes for CASPRDRGRIGELFF.